The rows below give T cell receptor beta chains drawn from one sample of a study of TIL therapy for anti-PD-1-resistant metastatic lung cancer. TCRdb's copy holds only in-frame clones and misses some; the assay was immunoSEQ multiplex PCR. Altogether around 45,000 clones are present, less than 85% being singletons, with the ten largest covering around 5.4%. The specimen comprised tumor tissue, sampled at baseline. The receptor set was obtained from a person aged 25-85 years with non-small cell lung cancer. Both conserved end residues are part of each CDR3. D genes are given only for firm matches. Only some rows state a clone size, as once, few, many or a class for expanded clones.

D	V	J	length	size	DNA	CDR3
.	TRBV7-2	TRBJ1-5	16	.	TGTGCCAGCAGCTTAAAAGAGGGTAGTAGCAATCAGCCCCAGCATTTT	CASSLKEGSSNQPQHF
.	TRBV10-3	TRBJ2-7	13	.	TGTGCCATCAGTGAGTCGAGGGGCTACGAGCAGTACTTC	CAISESRGYEQYF
.	TRBV5-1	TRBJ2-1	19	.	TGCGCCAGCAACGTGGGACGAGGAGGTTCCCGAAGCTCCTACAATGAGCAGTTCTTC	CASNVGRGGSRSSYNEQFF
.	TRBV5-4	TRBJ1-2	13	.	TGTGCCAGCAGCCCCCTTGGGGCTCGTGGCTACACCTTC	CASSPLGARGYTF
TRBD1	TRBV2	TRBJ1-4	16	.	TGTGCCAGCAGAGCCGACCGGTCAGGGGGTAATGAAAAACTGTTTTTT	CASRADRSGGNEKLFF
.	TRBV5-1	TRBJ2-2	14	few	TGCGCCACAAAGACAGGACAGAACACCGGGGAGCTGTTTTTT	CATKTGQNTGELFF
.	TRBV27	TRBJ2-7	13	.	TGTGCCAGCAGTTCGCTGGAGCCCTACGAGCAGTACTTC	CASSSLEPYEQYF
.	TRBV4-2	TRBJ2-3	14	.	TGTGCCAGCAGCCAAACGGGGGCCACAGATACGCAGTATTTT	CASSQTGATDTQYF
.	TRBV21-1	TRBJ2-7	18	.	TGTGCCAGCAGCAAACCCCCCCTAAGGTTACCTACCTCCTACGAGCAGTACTTC	CASSKPPLRLPTSYEQYF
TRBD2	TRBV2	TRBJ2-5	17	.	TGTGCCAGCAGTGAAGCCGATAAGCTAGCGGGTTCATGGGCCCAGTACTTC	CASSEADKLAGSWAQYF
.	TRBV4-3	TRBJ1-1	13	.	TGCGCCAGCAGCCCGACAGGAATCACTGAAGCTTTCTTT	CASSPTGITEAFF
.	TRBV9	TRBJ1-3	13	.	TGTGCCAGCAGCCAGGGCGGCGGAAACACCATATATTTT	CASSQGGGNTIYF
TRBD1	TRBV14	TRBJ2-5	14	.	TGTGCCAGCAGCCGGACAGGGGGTTGGGAGACCCAGTACTTC	CASSRTGGWETQYF
.	TRBV11-2	TRBJ2-7	12	.	TGTGCCAGCAGCAAAAATGTCTACGAGCAGTACTTC	CASSKNVYEQYF
TRBD1	TRBV5-1	TRBJ1-1	15	.	TGCGCCAGCAGCGCAAACAGGGGCTTGGGGACTGAAGCTTTCTTT	CASSANRGLGTEAFF
TRBD2	TRBV27	TRBJ2-7	17	.	TGTGCCAGCAGTTTATCCGCCTCTCGCGGGGGGTACTACGAGCAGTACTTC	CASSLSASRGGYYEQYF
TRBD1	TRBV7-7	TRBJ2-1	14	.	TGTGCTAGCAGCCCCGACAGGGGGTACAATGAGCAGTTCTTC	CASSPDRGYNEQFF
.	TRBV19	TRBJ1-1	12	.	TGTGCCAGTAGTATATTGGGCGGTGAAGCTTTCTTT	CASSILGGEAFF
.	TRBV30	TRBJ1-2	11	.	TGTGCCGACGGGCCATACTATGGCTACACCTTC	CADGPYYGYTF
TRBD2	TRBV7-9	TRBJ2-7	15	once	TGTGCCAGCAGCTTAGGCGGGGAGGGCCCTCACGAGCAGTACTTC	CASSLGGEGPHEQYF
.	TRBV19	TRBJ1-3	15	.	TGTGCCAGTAGAGTACAGGGTTGGCCTGGAAACACCATATATTTT	CASRVQGWPGNTIYF
.	TRBV5-6	TRBJ1-4	17	.	TGTGCCAGCAGCTTGTATACAGGGTCGGCAACTAATGAAAAACTGTTTTTT	CASSLYTGSATNEKLFF
TRBD1	TRBV6-5	TRBJ1-5	15	.	TGTGCCAGCAGTCGGGACAGGAATAGCAATCAGCCCCAGCATTTT	CASSRDRNSNQPQHF
TRBD1	TRBV4-1	TRBJ1-6	13	.	TGCGCCAGCGGACAGGGGCCGAGATCACCCCTCCACTTT	CASGQGPRSPLHF
TRBD1	TRBV27	TRBJ2-7	17	.	TGTGCCAGCAGTCCGGGGGAGGGACAGGGGCCCTCCTACGAGCAGTACTTC	CASSPGEGQGPSYEQYF
TRBD1	TRBV30	TRBJ1-1	14	few	TGTGCCTGGAGTTCTGGACAGGGGGGAACTGAAGCTTTCTTT	CAWSSGQGGTEAFF